These 18 T cell receptor beta chains share one sample of origin, sequenced in a study of T cells in Graves' hyperthyroidism and ophthalmopathy. TCR beta CDR3 regions were amplified from RNA. With the HTBI primer set, the TCR CDR3 went through a first round of RT-PCR. TCRdb independently ran MiXCR on the multiplex PCR reads; one entry per CDR3 protein. The repertoire includes roughly 400,000 distinct CDR3 sequences, roughly an eighth of them detected once, and 28% sits in the top ten. The sample taken for sequencing was blood. All receptors come from a man over 45 with Graves' ophthalmopathy.

This clonotype was seen ten or more times. The chain couples TRBV20-1 to TRBJ2-7; D call uncertain. V was pared by 1 base and J by 2 bases, with 12 bases between. Germline loops: CDR1 DFQATT, CDR2 SNEGSKA (reference sequence). The CDR3 consists of 14 residues. The CDR3 DNA is TGCAGTGCTAGAGGCACGGAGAGAACCTACGAGCAGTACTTC. Protein sequence: CSARGTERTYEQYF.

This clonotype was found many times. The J gene is TRBJ1-6, the V gene TRBV12-3 or TRBV12-4; D not certain. This CDR3 is built from 14 residues. V was trimmed by 5 bases and J by 11 bases, leaving 16 bases between them. For the CDR3, the DNA is TGTGCCAGCAGTCCTCTAGAGGGCCGGGCACCCCTCCACTTT. Amino acids: CASSPLEGRAPLHF.

This clonotype has a count of ten or more. Sequence at one end of the junction differs from germline and may be a read error. The rearrangement links TRBV28 to TRBJ2-1; a possible D gene is TRBD2 (6 bases). Germline V gene sequence: CDR1 MDHEN, CDR2 SYDVKM. The CDR3 spans 15 residues. The chain's CDR3 is CASRGWGGWINEQFF. In DNA, the CDR3 is TGTGCCAGCAGGGGATGGGGAGGTTGGATCAATGAGCAATTCTTC.

The sample holds many counts of this clonotype. The chain uses TRBV20-1 and TRBJ2-7; the D gene is possibly TRBD1 (6 bases). The V end lost 5 bases, the J end lost 6 bases, and 20 bases lay between the germline ends. CDR1 is DFQATT, CDR2 SNEGSKA, per germline (reference sequence). The CDR3 covers 14 residues. CDR3 sequence (DNA): TGCAGTGCTCTAATGGGGAACAGGGTAAGCGAGCAGTACTTC. Translated: CSALMGNRVSEQYF.

The chain recombines TRBV9 with TRBJ1-3, with D unclear. Trimming cost V 0 bases and J 0 bases, with 10 bases left between them. The germline V gene encodes CDR1 SGDLS and CDR2 YYNGEE. The CDR3 runs 16 residues. CDR3 amino acids: CASSVGGSVSGNTIYF. Here the CDR3 DNA reads TGTGCCAGCAGCGTAGGCGGCAGCGTCTCTGGAAACACCATATATTTT.

This clonotype has just a few counts. The V and J genes are TRBV29-1 and TRBJ2-1; D is possibly TRBD2 (5 bases). CDR1 is SQVTM, CDR2 ANQGSEA, per germline. The CDR3 length is 15 residues. Trimming removed 3 bases from V and 0 bases from J, with 12 bases in between. CDR3 residues: CSVDRVRVSYNEQFF. The CDR3, as DNA: TGCAGCGTTGACCGGGTGCGGGTCTCCTACAATGAGCAGTTCTTC.

This clonotype was seen repeatedly, ten times or more. The chain is built from TRBV18 and TRBJ2-7; the match to TRBD2 covers 8 bases. CDR1 and CDR2 (germline): KGHSH, LQKENI. V lost 4 bases and J lost 0; bases outside the gene matches: 5. There are 15 residues in the CDR3. DNA of the CDR3: TGTGCCAGCTCACGCGACGGGAGGGCCTCCTACGAGCAGTACTTC. It encodes CASSRDGRASYEQYF.

This clonotype was picked up a small number of times. V gene TRBV19 combines with J gene TRBJ2-1; D might be TRBD2 (6 bases). V gave up 2 bases and J gave up 7 bases, with 12 bases separating them. The germline CDR1 and CDR2 sequences are LNHDA and SQIVND (reference sequence). The CDR3 sequence is 14 residues long. The CDR3: CASSIQTGGNEQFF. The CDR3 nucleotides read TGTGCCAGTAGTATACAGACTGGGGGGAATGAGCAGTTCTTC.

This clonotype was seen at least ten times. The chain has TRBV12-3 or TRBV12-4 and TRBJ1-1, with TRBD1 as a possible D gene (5 bases). The CDR3 totals 13 residues. Trimming shortened V by 6 bases and J by 0 bases, and 8 bases separated the two germline ends. The CDR3 protein is CASRDTLNTEAFF. In nucleotides, the CDR3 is TGTGCCAGCAGGGACACCTTGAACACTGAAGCTTTCTTT.

At least ten counts were recorded for this clonotype. The chain employs TRBV3-1 and TRBJ2-7, with TRBD2 matching over 7 bases. The CDR3 loop spans 17 amino acids. Looked up from germline, CDR1 is LGHDT and CDR2 is YNNKEL (reference sequence). After removal of 0 bases from V and 0 bases from J, the junction contained 8 bases not matched to a gene. The CDR3 loop is CASSQDLAGPHSYEQYF. DNA for the CDR3: TGTGCCAGCAGCCAAGATTTAGCGGGCCCCCACTCCTACGAGCAGTACTTC.

There are many counts of this clonotype. The chain uses TRBV30 and TRBJ2-7; 9 bases map to TRBD1. The CDR3 has 14 residues. The V gene end was trimmed by 5 bases and the J gene end by 2 bases; junction bases not matched to a gene: 7. The germline V gene encodes CDR1 GTSNPN and CDR2 SVGIG (reference sequence). This CDR3 reads CAWERQGGAYEQYF. CDR3 bases: TGTGCCTGGGAAAGACAGGGGGGGGCCTACGAGCAGTACTTC.

In its sample, this clonotype was seen a few times. The genes are TRBV9 and TRBJ2-3; D is uncertain. CDR3 length: 15 residues. The V and J ends lost 3 bases and 6 bases respectively, with 17 bases between them. The germline gives CDR1 SGDLS, CDR2 YYNGEE. CDR3 nucleotide sequence: TGTGCCAGCAGCGGTCGGAAGAGTGTTTTTGATACGCAGTATTTT. The encoded protein is CASSGRKSVFDTQYF.

Note on this clonotype: This sequence may be a read error, since a much larger clone differs from it by one base. Here the CDR3 reads CACTPEGLSEQYF. CDR3 nucleotides: TGTGCCTGCACCCCAGAGGGACTAAGCGAGCAGTACTTC. The rearrangement uses TRBV12-3 or TRBV12-4 and TRBJ2-7, with 7 bases fitting TRBD2. This CDR3 is built from 13 residues. V shed 11 bases, J shed 6 bases, and the junction held 13 bases outside the gene matches.

The gene calls are TRBV28 and TRBJ1-5; 8 positions match TRBD1. Germline-derived CDR1 and CDR2 are MDHEN and SYDVKM. This CDR3 spans 15 amino acids. Losses at the gene ends were 2 bases for V and 4 bases for J; bases not matched to a gene: 4. The CDR3 loop reads CASSLGDRSNQPQHF. The CDR3 DNA reads TGTGCCAGCAGTTTAGGGGACAGGAGTAATCAGCCCCAGCATTTT.

The chain is built from TRBV25-1 and TRBJ2-7; 7 bases are a match to TRBD2. J was trimmed by 2 bases and V by 5 bases; bases with no gene match: 9. The CDR3 spans 15 residues. The V gene's germline CDR1 is MGHDK and CDR2 SYGVNS. The CDR3 nucleotides are TGTGCCAGCAGTAAAGACCGAGCGGGACCCTACGAGCAGTACTTC. Its protein product is CASSKDRAGPYEQYF.

This clonotype came up a few times. The rearrangement joins TRBV5-1 to TRBJ2-1; possibly TRBD2 for D (5 bases). The germline V and J ends were trimmed by 0 bases and 4 bases, with 11 bases remaining between them. CDR3 size: 15 residues. Germline V lookup: CDR1 SGHRS, CDR2 YFSETQ. The CDR3 is CASSLDDYSYNEQFF. The CDR3 bases are TGCGCCAGCAGCTTGGATGACTACTCTTACAATGAGCAGTTCTTC.

This clonotype was counted at least ten times. The CDR3 here is CASSLSGPNTEAFF. Written as DNA, the CDR3 is TGTGCCAGCAGCTTGTCCGGGCCGAACACTGAAGCTTTCTTT. The rearrangement joins TRBV13 to TRBJ1-1; D remains ambiguous. Germline V gives CDR1 PRHDT, CDR2 FYEKMQ (reference sequence). Deletions cut 3 bases from V and 1 base from J, with 9 bases between. This CDR3 comprises 14 residues.

This clonotype was seen a handful of times. Compared with germline, one end of the junction differs, possibly owing to a read error. The chain is built from TRBV28 and TRBJ1-1; TRBD1 might be the D (6 bases). This CDR3 contains 13 residues. In germline, CDR1 is MDHEN, CDR2 SYDVKM. This CDR3 is CASSKGTRTAGLF. The CDR3, as DNA: TGTGCCAGCTCGAAAGGGACAAGGACAGCCGGGCTCTTT.